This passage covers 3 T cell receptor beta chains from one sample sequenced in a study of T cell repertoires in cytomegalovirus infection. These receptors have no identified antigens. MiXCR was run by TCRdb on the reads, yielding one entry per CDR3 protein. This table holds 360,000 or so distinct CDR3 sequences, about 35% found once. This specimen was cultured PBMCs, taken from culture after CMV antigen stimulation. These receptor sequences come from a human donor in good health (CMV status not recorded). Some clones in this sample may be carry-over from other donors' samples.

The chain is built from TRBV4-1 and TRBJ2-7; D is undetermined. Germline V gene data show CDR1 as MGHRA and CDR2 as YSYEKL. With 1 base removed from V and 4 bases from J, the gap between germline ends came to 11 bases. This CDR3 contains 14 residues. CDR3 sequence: CASSQVWSEYEQYF. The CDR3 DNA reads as TGCGCCAGCAGCCAAGTTTGGTCGGAATACGAGCAGTACTTC.

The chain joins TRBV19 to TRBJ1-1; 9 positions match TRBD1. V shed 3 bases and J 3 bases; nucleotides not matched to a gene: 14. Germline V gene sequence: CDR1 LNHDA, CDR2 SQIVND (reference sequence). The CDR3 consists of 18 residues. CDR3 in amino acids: CASSMDRDRAVLDTEAFF. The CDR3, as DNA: TGTGCCAGTAGTATGGACCGGGACAGGGCAGTATTGGACACTGAAGCTTTCTTT.

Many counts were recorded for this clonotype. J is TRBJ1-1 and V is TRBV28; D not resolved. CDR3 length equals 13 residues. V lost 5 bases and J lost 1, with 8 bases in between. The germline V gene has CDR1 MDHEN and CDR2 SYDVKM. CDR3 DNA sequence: TGTGCCAGCAGTCCCCCCCCGAACACTGAAGCTTTCTTT. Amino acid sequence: CASSPPPNTEAFF.